The clone carrying this TCR beta chain occurred many times. Time point indicated: pre-sensitization, week 0. Stated treatment: therapeutic diphenylcyclopropenone sensitization with weekly scalp DPC. TCRdb re-called the RACE reads with MiXCR, one entry per CDR3 protein. The sample records more than 300,000 distinct CDR3 sequences, 4.5% to 5.5% being singletons. The CDR3 sequence is 14 residues long. CDR1 and CDR2 (germline): DFQATT, SNEGSKA (reference sequence). The V end was cut by 0 bases, the J end by 8 bases, with 15 bases between. The data are from a study of human T cells and chemical hapten exposure.

V is TRBV20-1 and J is TRBJ2-3, with unresolved D. The source is a young woman with alopecia areata. Some clones in this sample may be carry-over from other donors' samples. The material was whole blood, obtained in connection with sensitization to the hapten diphenylcyclopropenone (DPC). CDR3 sequence: CSARDLTGLGTQYF. In DNA form, the CDR3 reads TGCAGTGCTAGAGACCTGACTGGGCTCGGTACGCAGTATTTT.